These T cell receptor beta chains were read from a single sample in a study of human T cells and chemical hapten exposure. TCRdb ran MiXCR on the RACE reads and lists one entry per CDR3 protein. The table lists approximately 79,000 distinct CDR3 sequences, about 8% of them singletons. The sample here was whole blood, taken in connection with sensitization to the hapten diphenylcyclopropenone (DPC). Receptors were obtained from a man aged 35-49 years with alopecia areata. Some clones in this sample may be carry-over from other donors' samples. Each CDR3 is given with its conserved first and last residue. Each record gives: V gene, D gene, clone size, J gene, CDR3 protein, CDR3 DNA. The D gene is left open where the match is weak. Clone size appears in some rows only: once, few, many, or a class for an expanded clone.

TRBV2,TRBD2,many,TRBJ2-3,CASSRAGVGTDTQYF,TGTGCCAGCAGTCGAGCGGGAGTTGGTACAGATACGCAGTATTTT
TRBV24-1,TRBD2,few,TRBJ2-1,CATSDRSGRAFNEQFF,TGTGCCACCAGTGATCGAAGCGGGAGGGCCTTCAATGAGCAGTTCTTC
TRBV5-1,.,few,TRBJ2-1,CASSLGLQYNEQFF,TGCGCCAGCAGCTTGGGACTACAATACAATGAGCAGTTCTTC
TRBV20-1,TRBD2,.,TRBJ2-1,CSARDGAGVHNEQFF,TGCAGTGCTAGAGATGGGGCGGGAGTACACAATGAGCAGTTCTTC
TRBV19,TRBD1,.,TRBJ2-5,CASSPTDRAGRETQYF,TGTGCCAGTAGTCCAACGGACAGGGCGGGACGGGAGACCCAGTACTTC
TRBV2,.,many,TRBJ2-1,CASSLRANNEQFF,TGTGCCAGCAGTCTACGGGCCAACAATGAGCAGTTCTTC
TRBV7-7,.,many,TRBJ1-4,CASSLEGYDEKLFF,TGTGCTAGCAGCTTAGAGGGGTATGATGAAAAACTGTTTTTT
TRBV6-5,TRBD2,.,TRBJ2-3,CASSSPFLAGGSDTQYF,TGTGCCAGCAGTTCACCCTTTCTAGCGGGAGGGTCAGATACGCAGTATTTT
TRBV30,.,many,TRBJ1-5,CAWSVRNQPQHF,TGTGCCTGGAGTGTACGGAATCAGCCCCAGCATTTT
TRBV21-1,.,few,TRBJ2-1,CASSTPPPGQGPISSYNEQFF,TGTGCCAGCAGCACCCCCCCCCCGGGACAGGGACCAATCAGCTCCTACAATGAGCAGTTCTTC
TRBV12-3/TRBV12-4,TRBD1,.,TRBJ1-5,CASREGQSYSNQPQHF,TGTGCCAGCAGGGAGGGACAGAGTTATAGCAATCAGCCCCAGCATTTT
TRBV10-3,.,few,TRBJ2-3,CAHGRGTTDTQYF,TGTGCCCATGGGCGAGGGACCACAGATACGCAGTATTTT
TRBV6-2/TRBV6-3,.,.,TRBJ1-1,CASSYGTRNTEAFF,TGTGCCAGCAGTTACGGCACAAGGAACACTGAAGCTTTCTTT
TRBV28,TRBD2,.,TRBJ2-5,CASSFIPIPGLAGEGQETQYF,TGTGCCAGCAGTTTTATCCCCATCCCGGGACTAGCGGGAGAGGGGCAAGAGACCCAGTACTTC
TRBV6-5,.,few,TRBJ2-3,CASRKGADTQYF,TGTGCCAGCCGGAAGGGAGCAGATACGCAGTATTTT
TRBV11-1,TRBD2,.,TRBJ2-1,CASSPLLAGFYNEQFF,TGTGCCAGCAGCCCCCTACTAGCGGGATTCTACAATGAGCAGTTCTTC